This TCR beta chain was sequenced for a study of regulatory T cells in long-lasting Graves disease. Germline V CDR1 and CDR2: DFQATT, SNEGSKA (reference sequence). CDR3 size: 11 residues. The V end was cut by 0 bases, the J end by 5 bases, with 2 bases between. With iRepertoire HTBI primers and Arm-PCR of CDR3 regions, TCR beta libraries were built. TCRdb used MiXCR to reprocess the multiplex PCR reads, holding one entry per CDR3 protein. The sample yields about 540,000 distinct CDR3 sequences, less than 15% seen once. Study findings and constraints: The study found persistent patients shared more public clonotypes (roughly 3,000) than new patients (around 870).

Indicated time point: newly diagnosed GD, antithyroid drugs for less than 3 months. There was RNA extracted from PBMCs, and the TCR library was made from it. This clonotype was detected many times. The target antigen is unknown. The same data also went into a second study, on T cells in Graves' hyperthyroidism and ophthalmopathy. That work contributes: Exclusion of a patient resulted from uncontrolled infection, other autoimmune disease, pregnancy or lactation. Together with thyroid ultrasound, orbital computed tomography, serum thyroxine and TRAb, clinical symptoms were used for diagnoses.

The source was peripheral blood mononuclear cells (PBMCs), collected at new diagnosis, from a patient treated with antithyroid drugs. This clonotype originated in a young man with Graves disease. V is TRBV20-1 and J is TRBJ2-1; D not certain. Here the CDR3 reads CSARDDNEQFF. The CDR3, as DNA: TGCAGTGCTAGAGACGACAATGAGCAGTTCTTC.